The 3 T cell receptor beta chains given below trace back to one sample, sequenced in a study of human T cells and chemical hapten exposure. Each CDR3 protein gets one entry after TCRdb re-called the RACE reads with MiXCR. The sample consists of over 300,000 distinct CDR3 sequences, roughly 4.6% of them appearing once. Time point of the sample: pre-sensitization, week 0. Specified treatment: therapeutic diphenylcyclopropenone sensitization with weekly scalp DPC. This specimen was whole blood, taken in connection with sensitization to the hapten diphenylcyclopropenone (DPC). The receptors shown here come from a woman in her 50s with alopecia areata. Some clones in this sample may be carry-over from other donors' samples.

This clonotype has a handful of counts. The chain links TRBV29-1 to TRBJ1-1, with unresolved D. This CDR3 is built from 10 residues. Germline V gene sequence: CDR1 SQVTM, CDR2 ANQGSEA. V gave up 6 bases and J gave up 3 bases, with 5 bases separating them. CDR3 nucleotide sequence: TGCAGCGTCATGGACACTGAAGCTTTCTTT. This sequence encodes CSVMDTEAFF.

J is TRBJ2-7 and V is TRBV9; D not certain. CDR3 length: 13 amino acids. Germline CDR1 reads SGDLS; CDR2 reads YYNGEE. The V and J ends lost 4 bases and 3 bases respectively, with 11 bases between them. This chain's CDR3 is CASSPSPGYEQYF. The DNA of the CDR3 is TGTGCCAGCAGCCCGTCGCCGGGCTACGAGCAGTACTTC.

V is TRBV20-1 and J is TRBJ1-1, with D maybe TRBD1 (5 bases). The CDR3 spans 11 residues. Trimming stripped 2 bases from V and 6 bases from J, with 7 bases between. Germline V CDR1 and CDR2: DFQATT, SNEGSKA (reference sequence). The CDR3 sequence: CSARRQSEAFF. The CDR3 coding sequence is TGCAGTGCTAGACGACAGTCTGAAGCTTTCTTT.